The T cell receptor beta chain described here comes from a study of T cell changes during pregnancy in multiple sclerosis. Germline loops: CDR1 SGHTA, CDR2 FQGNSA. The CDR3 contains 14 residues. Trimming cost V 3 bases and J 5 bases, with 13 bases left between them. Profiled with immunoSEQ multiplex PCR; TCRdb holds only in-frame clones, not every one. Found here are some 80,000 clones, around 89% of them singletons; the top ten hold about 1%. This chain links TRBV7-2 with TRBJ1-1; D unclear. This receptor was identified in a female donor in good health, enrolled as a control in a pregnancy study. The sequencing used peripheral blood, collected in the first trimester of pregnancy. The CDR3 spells CASSFGRMRTEAFF. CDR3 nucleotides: TGTGCCAGCAGCTTCGGGAGGATGAGGACTGAAGCTTTCTTT.